Listed below are T cell receptor beta chains from one sample, sequenced in a study of T-cell memory formation after mild COVID-19. From the 5' RACE reads, TCRdb called clonotypes with MiXCR, one entry per CDR3 protein. The sample has roughly 310,000 distinct CDR3 sequences, 15% seen once. Sequenced: PBMCs or a T cell subset sorted from them (not recorded which). The receptors here all came from a man between 18 and 29 years old who had mild COVID-19 (a few samples of this study predate the infection). Cell type and time point are not known. Each CDR3 is given with its conserved first and last residue. The D gene is left open where the match is weak. The size entry is marked missing in some rows and otherwise reads once, few, many or a size class.

CDR3 DNA	CDR3 protein	CDR3 length	clone size	V gene	J gene	D gene
TGTGCCAGCAGAGAACCCAGACCGGGGTCCATTCAGTACTTC	CASREPRPGSIQYF	14	few	TRBV6-5	TRBJ2-4	NA
TGTGCCAGCAGCCAAGACGGGACCGCCTCCGGGGAGCTGTTTTTT	CASSQDGTASGELFF	15	NA	TRBV3-1	TRBJ2-2	NA
TGTGCCAGCAGTGCTGGACCGCATACCTCCTACAATGAGCAGTTCTTC	CASSAGPHTSYNEQFF	16	NA	TRBV6-2/TRBV6-3	TRBJ2-1	NA
TGTGCCAGCAGTCCGGACAGGGCCAGAAGGACGGTCCAAGAGACCCAGTACTTC	CASSPDRARRTVQETQYF	18	few	TRBV6-6	TRBJ2-5	TRBD1
TGTGCCAGCAGTTTACTCCTGAGGACAGCTCGGGAGACCCAGTACTTC	CASSLLLRTARETQYF	16	NA	TRBV28	TRBJ2-5	NA
TGTGCCAGCAGGGGACAGGGGGCGCGTGAGCAGTTCTTC	CASRGQGAREQFF	13	NA	TRBV12-3/TRBV12-4	TRBJ2-1	TRBD1
TGCAGTGCTAGAGGCCAGCATCAGACCCAGTACTTC	CSARGQHQTQYF	12	many	TRBV20-1	TRBJ2-5	NA
TGTGCCACCAGTGATTCGACTAGCGAGACCTACGAGCAGTACTTC	CATSDSTSETYEQYF	15	few	TRBV24-1	TRBJ2-7	TRBD2
TGCGCCAGCAGCTTTTCCGGGACAGGGGGCCATCAGCCCCAGCATTTT	CASSFSGTGGHQPQHF	16	NA	TRBV5-1	TRBJ1-5	TRBD1
TGCGCCAGCAGTGATTGGGGACAGGGCCTCAATGAGCAGTTCTTC	CASSDWGQGLNEQFF	15	few	TRBV10-2	TRBJ2-1	TRBD1
TGCGCCAGCAGCTTGGTTCTAGGGCGGGAGACCCAGTACTTC	CASSLVLGRETQYF	14	few	TRBV5-1	TRBJ2-5	NA
TGTGCCAGCAGCCCTCAGGGTGGGGCGCAAGAGACCCAGTACTTC	CASSPQGGAQETQYF	15	few	TRBV9	TRBJ2-5	NA
TGTGCCAGCAGCTTCGCGGGGTCGCGCGAGACCCAGTACTTC	CASSFAGSRETQYF	14	few	TRBV5-6	TRBJ2-5	NA
TGTGCCAGCAGCTCCGACACAAATAGCAATCAGCCCCAGCATTTT	CASSSDTNSNQPQHF	15	NA	TRBV9	TRBJ1-5	NA
TGTGCCAGCAGCCCGTTGGCGCGCTACGAGCAGTACTTC	CASSPLARYEQYF	13	few	TRBV4-2	TRBJ2-7	NA
TGTGCCAGCAGCCGCAAAGGGGAGGGGTTGGCGTTCGGGGAGCTGTTTTTT	CASSRKGEGLAFGELFF	17	few	TRBV4-2	TRBJ2-2	TRBD2
TGCAGTGCGGGAGGACTAGCGGGCGACGAACAGTTCTTC	CSAGGLAGDEQFF	13	few	TRBV20-1	TRBJ2-1	TRBD2
TGCAGCGTTCAAAAGGGGACTGAAGCTTTCTTT	CSVQKGTEAFF	11	NA	TRBV29-1	TRBJ1-1	NA
TGTGCCAGCAGCCCCTTAGCGGGGAGGTACAATGAGCAGTTCTTC	CASSPLAGRYNEQFF	15	few	TRBV14	TRBJ2-1	TRBD2
TGCAGTGCCCTACCGGGACAGGCTGCCTACGAGCAGTACTTC	CSALPGQAAYEQYF	14	NA	TRBV20-1	TRBJ2-7	TRBD1
TGCAGCGTTCGGAAAAGGGAGGATGCTTTCTTT	CSVRKREDAFF	11	NA	TRBV29-1	TRBJ1-1	NA
TGTGCCAGCAGTATTGACAGGGAGGGGTACACTGAAGCTTTCTTT	CASSIDREGYTEAFF	15	NA	TRBV2	TRBJ1-1	TRBD1
TGCGCCAGCAGCCCCAGCGCCAGCGAAGAGACCCAGTACTTC	CASSPSASEETQYF	14	few	TRBV4-1	TRBJ2-5	NA
TGCGCCAGCAGCCGCTCCGGGACAGCTTATGGCTACACCTTC	CASSRSGTAYGYTF	14	few	TRBV5-1	TRBJ1-2	TRBD1
TGCGCCAGCAGCCAGGAGGGGGCAGGGGTGACCTACGAGCAGTACTTC	CASSQEGAGVTYEQYF	16	NA	TRBV4-1	TRBJ2-7	NA
TGTGCCATCGGACCGGCCTTTATGCACACCATATATTTT	CAIGPAFMHTIYF	13	many	TRBV10-3	TRBJ1-3	NA
TGCAGTCCCGGGGGTGGGGCAGCCGGGGCCAACGTCCTGACTTTC	CSPGGGAAGANVLTF	15	NA	TRBV20-1	TRBJ2-6	NA
TGTGCCAGCAGCTCCCGGGACTTCAACACCGGGGAGCTGTTTTTT	CASSSRDFNTGELFF	15	NA	TRBV7-2	TRBJ2-2	NA
TGTGCCAGCAGCGACCACACTCGGGGGGGAACTGAAGCTTTCTTT	CASSDHTRGGTEAFF	15	NA	TRBV3-1	TRBJ1-1	NA
TGCAGTGCTAGATCGGGAGACGGTGAAAAACTGTTTTTT	CSARSGDGEKLFF	13	NA	TRBV20-1	TRBJ1-4	NA
TGTGCCAGCAGCGTGGGGGCCGGACGAGGCAACGAGCAGTACTTC	CASSVGAGRGNEQYF	15	NA	TRBV7-3	TRBJ2-7	NA